A selection of T cell receptor beta chains follows, all from one sample in a study of Tregs in tolerant kidney transplant recipients. The data were produced by immunoSEQ multiplex PCR, yet TCRdb's version contains in-frame clones alone and is incomplete. The table lists about 240,000 clones, around 81% of them singletons. The source material was CD4+ T cells from blood. The source is a human donor in good health. Each CDR3 is given with its conserved first and last residue. A D gene is named only where the DNA matches it firmly. The size field is filled for only some rows; it gives once, few, many or a size class.

>many|NA|TRBJ2-1|TRBV7-8
TGTGCCAGCAGCCCGACCCGCCGGAATGAGCAGTTCTTC
CASSPTRRNEQFF
>NA|TRBD2|TRBJ2-2|TRBV7-8
TGTGCCAGCAGCTTAGAACGGCGCGGGAGCGCAGGGGAGCTGTTTTTT
CASSLERRGSAGELFF
>NA|TRBD1|TRBJ2-7|TRBV10-1
TGCGCCAGCAGTGAGTCGAGGACAGGGGCCTACGAGCAGTACTTC
CASSESRTGAYEQYF
>NA|NA|TRBJ1-5|TRBV11-3
TGTGCCAGCAGCTTAGAAGGAAGGCGCAATCAGCCCCAGCATTTT
CASSLEGRRNQPQHF
>NA|NA|TRBJ2-7|TRBV5-1
TGCGCCAGCAGCGATCTCCTAGCGTCCGGGGGAGAGCAGTACTTC
CASSDLLASGGEQYF
>NA|TRBD1|TRBJ1-4|TRBV7-8
TGTGCCAGCAGCAGCAGACAGGGGGCTAGTGAAAAACTGTTTTTT
CASSSRQGASEKLFF
>NA|TRBD2|TRBJ2-7|TRBV19
TGTGCCAGTAGTAGACGGACTAGCTCTGAAATCTCCCAGCAGTACTTC
CASSRRTSSEISQQYF
>NA|TRBD1|TRBJ2-5|TRBV5-4
TGTGCCAGCAGCACGGGACAGCAAGAGACCCAGTACTTC
CASSTGQQETQYF
>few|NA|TRBJ1-1|TRBV7-9
TGTGCCAGCAGCCCCCCTTGGACGGGGAACACTGAAGCTTTCTTT
CASSPPWTGNTEAFF
>NA|TRBD1|TRBJ1-1|TRBV5-1
TGCGCCAGCAGCTTCATACCGGGACAGAAGAACACTGAAGCTTTCTTT
CASSFIPGQKNTEAFF
>NA|TRBD2|TRBJ2-2|TRBV9
TGTGCCAGCAGCCCGAGGGGACTAGCGGCGACCGGGGAGCTGTTTTTT
CASSPRGLAATGELFF
>NA|NA|TRBJ1-2|TRBV21-1
TGTGCCAGCAGTCAAGGACAGGGTGGAGCTAACTATGGCTACACCTTC
CASSQGQGGANYGYTF
>NA|TRBD1|TRBJ1-2|TRBV25-1
TGTGCCAGCAGTGATTGGACAGGGTCCTATGGCTACACCTTC
CASSDWTGSYGYTF
>NA|NA|TRBJ2-3|TRBV18
TGTGCCAGCTCACCACGGGTGGGGACGATGGTGGGAGATACGCAGTATTTT
CASSPRVGTMVGDTQYF
>NA|NA|TRBJ1-1|TRBV5-5
TGTGCCAGCAGCTTGGAATCGGTGAACACTGAAGCTTTCTTT
CASSLESVNTEAFF
>NA|TRBD1|TRBJ2-5|TRBV14
TGTGCCAGCAGCCAACCTAAGAAGGACAGGGGTCCGTATGAGACCCAGTACTTC
CASSQPKKDRGPYETQYF
>few|TRBD1|TRBJ1-2|TRBV6-5
TGTGCCAGCAGGTCTACCGGGACAGCAAACTATGGCTACACCTTC
CASRSTGTANYGYTF
>NA|NA|TRBJ2-7|TRBV7-9
TGTGCCAGCAGCACCATCGACAGCTACGAGCAGTACTTC
CASSTIDSYEQYF
>NA|NA|TRBJ1-1|TRBV11-2
TGTGCCAGCAGCTCTTTGGGACGTAGGAGCACTGAAGCTTTCTTT
CASSSLGRRSTEAFF
>NA|TRBD1|TRBJ1-2|TRBV14
TGTGCCAGCAGCCAAGCTTACCTTAGGACAGGATCAATCCGGGGCTACACCTTC
CASSQAYLRTGSIRGYTF
>NA|NA|TRBJ1-1|TRBV5-8
TGTGCCAGCAGCTGGCAGACATATTCGAACACTGAAGCTTTCTTT
CASSWQTYSNTEAFF
>NA|NA|TRBJ1-1|TRBV7-9
TGTGCCAGCAGCCCTAGGACAGAGAGCACTGAAGCTTTCTTT
CASSPRTESTEAFF
>NA|NA|TRBJ2-3|TRBV5-4
TGTGCCAGCAGCCGGGCGGCTAGCGTTGCAGATACGCAGTATTTT
CASSRAASVADTQYF
>NA|NA|TRBJ1-4|TRBV11-2
TGTGCCAGCAGCCGTGTGGGGAAGGGTAATGAAAAACTGTTTTTT
CASSRVGKGNEKLFF
>NA|NA|TRBJ1-2|TRBV2
TGTGCCAGCAGCAGGAGTGCTTATGGCTACACCTTC
CASSRSAYGYTF
>NA|NA|TRBJ2-5|TRBV10-1
TGCGCCAGCAGTGAGGGAGGTCAACAAGAGACCCAGTACTTC
CASSEGGQQETQYF
>NA|NA|TRBJ1-2|TRBV2
TGTGCCAGCAGCGGGGCCGGGGAAGGTGGCTACACCTTC
CASSGAGEGGYTF
>NA|TRBD1|TRBJ1-1|TRBV2
TGTGCCAGCAGTGATTACCGGGACAGAGGGCCTGAAGCTTTCTTT
CASSDYRDRGPEAFF
>once|TRBD2|TRBJ2-3|TRBV5-4
TGTGCCAGCAGCTTTGGGGTAGCGGGGATTAGTGCAGATACGCAGTATTTT
CASSFGVAGISADTQYF
>NA|NA|TRBJ1-1|TRBV6-5
TGTGCCAGCAGTTCGGTGAACACTGAAGCTTTCTTT
CASSSVNTEAFF
>NA|NA|TRBJ1-5|TRBV6-1
TGTGCCAGCAGTGGCCGGGACAACGGGCGGCCCCAGCATTTT
CASSGRDNGRPQHF
>NA|TRBD1|TRBJ1-3|TRBV19
TGTGCCAGTAGTACCCTGACAGGGGACTCTGGAAACACCATATATTTT
CASSTLTGDSGNTIYF
>NA|NA|TRBJ2-7|TRBV11-3
TGTGCCAGCAGCTTAGAAGGGACCGAGCAGTACTTC
CASSLEGTEQYF
>few|NA|TRBJ2-2|TRBV6-5
TGTGCCAGCACCCGGGACTGGGGGAACACCGGGGAGCTGTTTTTT
CASTRDWGNTGELFF
>NA|NA|TRBJ1-2|TRBV6-5
TGTGCCAGCAGCTCAGGGAGCTATGGCTACACCTTC
CASSSGSYGYTF
>NA|NA|TRBJ1-4|TRBV7-2
TGTGCCAGCAGCTTGCAGTCAGGGATCCGTAATGAAAAACTGTTTTTT
CASSLQSGIRNEKLFF
>once|TRBD1|TRBJ1-3|TRBV7-2
TGTGCCAGCAGAAGAGGGACAGCGGTGGGGTTCTCTGGAAACACCATATATTTT
CASRRGTAVGFSGNTIYF
>NA|NA|TRBJ1-1|TRBV5-1
TGCGCCAGCAGCTTAAAGGGAGACACTGAAGCTTTCTTT
CASSLKGDTEAFF
>NA|TRBD2|TRBJ2-3|TRBV19
TGTGCCAGTAGTATTTCGACTAGCGGGGGCACAGATACGCAGTATTTT
CASSISTSGGTDTQYF
>NA|NA|TRBJ1-1|TRBV30
TGTGCCTGGAGTAAACAGGGACTTGAAGCTTTCTTT
CAWSKQGLEAFF
>few|NA|TRBJ2-7|TRBV5-4
TGTGCCAGCAGCTTGGGACACTACGAGCAGTACTTC
CASSLGHYEQYF